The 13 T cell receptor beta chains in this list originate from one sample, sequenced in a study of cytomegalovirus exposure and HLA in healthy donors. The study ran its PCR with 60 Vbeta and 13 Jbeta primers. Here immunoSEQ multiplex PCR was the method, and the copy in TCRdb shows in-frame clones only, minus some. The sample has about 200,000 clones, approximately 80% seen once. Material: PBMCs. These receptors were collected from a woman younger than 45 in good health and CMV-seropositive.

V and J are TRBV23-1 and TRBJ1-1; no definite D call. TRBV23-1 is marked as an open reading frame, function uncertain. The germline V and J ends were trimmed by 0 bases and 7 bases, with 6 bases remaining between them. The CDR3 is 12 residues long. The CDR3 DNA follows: TGCGCCAGCAGTCAATCTGCGGTTGAAGCTTTCTTT. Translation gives CASSQSAVEAFF.

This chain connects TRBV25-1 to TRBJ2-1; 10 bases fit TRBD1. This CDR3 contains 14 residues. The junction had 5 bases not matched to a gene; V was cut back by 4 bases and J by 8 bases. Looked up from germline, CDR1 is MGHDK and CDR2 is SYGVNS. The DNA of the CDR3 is TGTGCCAGCAGTGGCTATGGACAGGGGGATGAGCAGTTCTTC. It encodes CASSGYGQGDEQFF.

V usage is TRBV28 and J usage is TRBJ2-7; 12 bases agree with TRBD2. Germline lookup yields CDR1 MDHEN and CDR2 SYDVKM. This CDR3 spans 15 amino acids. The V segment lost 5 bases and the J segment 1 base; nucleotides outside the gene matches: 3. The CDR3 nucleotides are TGTGCCAGCAGTCCGGGACTAGCGGGTTCCTACGAGCAGTACTTC. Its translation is CASSPGLAGSYEQYF. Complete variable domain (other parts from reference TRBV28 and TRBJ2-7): DVKVTQSSRYLVKRTGEKVFLECVQDMDHENMFWYRQDPGLGLRLIYFSYDVKMKEKGDIPEGYSVSREKKERFSLILESASTNQTSMYLCASSPGLAGSYEQYFGPGTRLTVT.

The CDR3 spells CASSYNSLNTEAFF. CDR3 DNA sequence: TGTGCCAGCAGTTACAACAGCTTGAACACTGAAGCTTTCTTT. V usage is TRBV6-6 and J usage is TRBJ1-1; D is unresolved. The CDR3 length is 14 residues. V dropped 2 bases and J dropped 0 bases, with 7 bases sitting between them. Germline lookup yields CDR1 MNHNY and CDR2 SVGAGI (reference sequence).

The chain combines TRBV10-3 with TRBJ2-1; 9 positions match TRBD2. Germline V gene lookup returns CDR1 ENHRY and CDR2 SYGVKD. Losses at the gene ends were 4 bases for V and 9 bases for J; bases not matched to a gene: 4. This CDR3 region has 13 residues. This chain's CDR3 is CAISVAGAGEQFF. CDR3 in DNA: TGTGCCATCAGTGTAGCGGGAGCGGGTGAGCAGTTCTTC.

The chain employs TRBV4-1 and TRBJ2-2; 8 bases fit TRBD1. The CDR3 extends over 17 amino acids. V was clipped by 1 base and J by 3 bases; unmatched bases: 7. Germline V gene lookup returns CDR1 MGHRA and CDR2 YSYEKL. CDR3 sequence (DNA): TGCGCCAGCAGCCAAGGGTACAGGGGGAAGCACACCGGGGAGCTGTTTTTT. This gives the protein CASSQGYRGKHTGELFF.

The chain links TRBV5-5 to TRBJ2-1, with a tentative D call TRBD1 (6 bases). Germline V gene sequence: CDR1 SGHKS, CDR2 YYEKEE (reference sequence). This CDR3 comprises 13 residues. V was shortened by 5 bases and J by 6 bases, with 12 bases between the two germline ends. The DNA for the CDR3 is TGTGCCAGCAGGCCAGGGGCCAGCAATGAGCAGTTCTTC. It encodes CASRPGASNEQFF.

The CDR3 nucleotides read TGTGCCATCAGTGGGACTAGCGATTACGAGCAGTACTTC. Protein product: CAISGTSDYEQYF. This chain connects TRBV10-3 to TRBJ2-7; 9 bases agree with TRBD2. The CDR3 is 13 residues long. Germline CDR1 ENHRY, CDR2 SYGVKD. V gave up 4 bases and J gave up 4 bases; unmatched junction bases: 2.

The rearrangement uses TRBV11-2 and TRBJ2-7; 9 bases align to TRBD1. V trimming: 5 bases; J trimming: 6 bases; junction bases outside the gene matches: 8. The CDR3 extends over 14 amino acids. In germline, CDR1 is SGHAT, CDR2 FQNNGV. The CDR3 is CASSPRTGAAEQYF. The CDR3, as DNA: TGTGCCAGCAGCCCCAGGACAGGGGCGGCCGAGCAGTACTTC.

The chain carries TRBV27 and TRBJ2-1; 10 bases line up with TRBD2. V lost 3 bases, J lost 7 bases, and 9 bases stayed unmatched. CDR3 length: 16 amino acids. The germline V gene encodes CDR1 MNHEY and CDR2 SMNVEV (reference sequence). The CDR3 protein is CASSFPSGGFRNEQFF. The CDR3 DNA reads TGTGCCAGCAGTTTCCCTAGCGGGGGATTTAGGAATGAGCAGTTCTTC.

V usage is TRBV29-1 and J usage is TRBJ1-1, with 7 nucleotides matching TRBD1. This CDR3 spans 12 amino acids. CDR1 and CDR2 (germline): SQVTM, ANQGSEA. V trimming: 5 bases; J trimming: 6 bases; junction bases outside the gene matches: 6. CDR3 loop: CSVREGAAEAFF. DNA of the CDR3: TGCAGCGTTCGAGAGGGGGCGGCTGAAGCTTTCTTT.

CDR3 sequence reads: CASSYPRPGGNSPLHF. The DNA for the CDR3 is TGTGCCAGCAGTTACCCAAGGCCAGGGGGAAATTCACCCCTCCACTTT. J is TRBJ1-6 and V is TRBV6-6, with 7 bases that match TRBD1. CDR1 is MNHNY, CDR2 SVGAGI, per germline (reference sequence). The CDR3 sequence is 16 residues long. V gave up 2 bases and J gave up 7 bases; unmatched junction bases: 8.

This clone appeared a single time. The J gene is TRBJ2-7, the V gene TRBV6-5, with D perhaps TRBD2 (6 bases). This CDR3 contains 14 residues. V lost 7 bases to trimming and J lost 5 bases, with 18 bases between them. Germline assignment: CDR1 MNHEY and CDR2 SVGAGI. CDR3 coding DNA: TGTGCCAGCAACGGCAGGGACTCACAGGACGAGCAGTACTTC. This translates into CASNGRDSQDEQYF.